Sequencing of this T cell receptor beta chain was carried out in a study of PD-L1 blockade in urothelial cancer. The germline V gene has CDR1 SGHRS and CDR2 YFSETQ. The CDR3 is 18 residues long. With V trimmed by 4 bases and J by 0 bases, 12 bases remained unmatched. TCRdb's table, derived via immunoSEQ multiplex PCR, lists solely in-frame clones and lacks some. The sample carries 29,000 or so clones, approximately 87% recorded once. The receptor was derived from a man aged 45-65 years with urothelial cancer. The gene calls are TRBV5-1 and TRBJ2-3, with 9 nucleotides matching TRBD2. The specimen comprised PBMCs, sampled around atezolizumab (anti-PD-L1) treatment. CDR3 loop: CASSPASGVDSSTDTQYF. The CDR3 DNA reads TGCGCCAGCAGCCCCGCTAGCGGGGTGGACTCTAGCACAGATACGCAGTATTTT.